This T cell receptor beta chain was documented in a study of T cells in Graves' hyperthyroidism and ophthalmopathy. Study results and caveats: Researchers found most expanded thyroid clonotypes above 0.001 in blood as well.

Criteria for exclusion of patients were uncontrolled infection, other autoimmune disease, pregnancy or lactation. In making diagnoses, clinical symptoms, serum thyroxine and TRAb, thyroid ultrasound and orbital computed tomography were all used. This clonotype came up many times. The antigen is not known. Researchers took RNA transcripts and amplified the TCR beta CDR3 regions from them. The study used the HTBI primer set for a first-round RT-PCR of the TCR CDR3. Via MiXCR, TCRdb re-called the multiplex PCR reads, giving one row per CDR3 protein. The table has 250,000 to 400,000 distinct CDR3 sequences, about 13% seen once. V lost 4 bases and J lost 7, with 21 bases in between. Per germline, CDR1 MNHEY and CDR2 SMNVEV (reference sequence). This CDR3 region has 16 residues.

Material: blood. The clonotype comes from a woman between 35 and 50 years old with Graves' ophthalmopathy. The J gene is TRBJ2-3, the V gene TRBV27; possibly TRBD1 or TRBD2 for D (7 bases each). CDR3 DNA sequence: TGTGCCAGCAGTTCTCAGGGGGGGGGTTTTTCGAATACGCAGTATTTT. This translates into CASSSQGGGFSNTQYF.